One sample yielded the 16 T cell receptor beta chains listed below, sequenced in a study of blood T cell repertoires in COVID-19. Measured with immunoSEQ multiplex PCR; TCRdb has only the in-frame clones, and not every one. The table lists under 300,000 clones, roughly three quarters of them singletons. Sequencing was done on a sample of peripheral blood. The receptors come from a middle-aged woman with active or convalescent COVID-19.

The rearrangement links TRBV2 to TRBJ2-3; 8 bases match TRBD2. The trim removed 5 bases at V and 4 bases at J, leaving 2 bases unmatched. The germline V gene has CDR1 SNHLY and CDR2 FYNNEI. The CDR3 has 13 residues. DNA for the CDR3: TGTGCCAGCAGTCGGGGGGGGCCAGATACGCAGTATTTT. Translation gives CASSRGGPDTQYF.

The chain recombines TRBV6-5 with TRBJ1-2, with 10 nucleotides matching TRBD1. Per germline, CDR1 MNHEY and CDR2 SVGAGI. Trimming removed 6 bases from V and 5 bases from J; junction bases left unmatched: 9. The CDR3 contains 15 residues. This CDR3 is CASRVTGTGEYGYTF. The CDR3 DNA sequence: TGTGCCAGCAGAGTTACCGGGACAGGGGAATATGGCTACACCTTC.

The sample holds a few counts of this clone. The V and J genes are TRBV5-4 and TRBJ1-1; tentative D call: TRBD1 (5 bases). V lost 2 bases and J lost 5, with 10 bases in between. Germline CDR1 is SGHNT and CDR2 is YYREEE (reference sequence). CDR3 length: 13 residues. CDR3 sequence reads: CASSFRVGTEAFF. The CDR3 DNA reads TGTGCCAGCAGCTTCAGGGTCGGAACTGAAGCTTTCTTT.

The chain joins TRBV5-1 to TRBJ2-1; 8 nucleotides match TRBD2. From germline, CDR1 is SGHRS and CDR2 YFSETQ. Germline trimming cut 5 bases from V and 0 bases from J; bases unmatched to any gene: 10. CDR3 length: 17 amino acids. The DNA for the CDR3 is TGCGCCAGCAGACGGGCGGGGGGATCGAGCTCCTACAATGAGCAGTTCTTC. Its protein product is CASRRAGGSSSYNEQFF.

The V call is TRBV11-2, the J call TRBJ2-3; 8 nucleotides align to TRBD2. The CDR3 runs to 15 residues. Germline CDR1 reads SGHAT; CDR2 reads FQNNGV. With 4 bases clipped from V and 2 bases from J, the junction kept 5 bases outside the gene matches. The DNA for the CDR3 is TGTGCCAGCAGCTGGTTGCGGGGGGCCACAGATACGCAGTATTTT. It translates to CASSWLRGATDTQYF.

The rearrangement links TRBV11-2 to TRBJ1-3; tentative D call: TRBD1 (6 bases). Trimming left V 1 base short and J 0 bases short, with 7 bases between. CDR1 is SGHAT, CDR2 FQNNGV, per germline. The CDR3 has 15 amino acids. CDR3 loop: CASSLAGDSGNTIYF. DNA for the CDR3: TGTGCCAGCAGCTTAGCAGGGGACTCTGGAAACACCATATATTTT.

This clone was seen a handful of times. This chain uses TRBV7-3 with TRBJ2-3; 8 nucleotides align to TRBD1. Trimming removed 5 bases from V and 0 bases from J; junction bases left unmatched: 4. This CDR3 comprises 15 residues. The V gene's germline CDR1 is SGHTA and CDR2 FQGTGA. In nucleotides, the CDR3 is TGTGCCAGCAGCCCGGGGACAGGAAGCACAGATACGCAGTATTTT. It translates to CASSPGTGSTDTQYF.

This clone has just a few counts. The rearrangement joins TRBV10-1 to TRBJ2-2; TRBD1 matches 7 bases. After removal of 4 bases from V and 6 bases from J, the junction contained 5 bases not matched to a gene. The CDR3 length is 14 residues. From germline, CDR1 is WNHNN and CDR2 SYGVQD (reference sequence). The CDR3 region is CASSGGTVAGELFF. CDR3 nucleotide sequence: TGCGCCAGCAGTGGAGGGACAGTAGCCGGGGAGCTGTTTTTT.

Turning to this clone: Germline is not matched at one junction end, which may reflect a read error. The rearrangement joins TRBV30 to TRBJ1-2; tentative D call: TRBD1 (5 bases). Germline values: CDR1 GTSNPN, CDR2 SVGIG (reference sequence). This CDR3 has 12 residues. CDR3 in DNA: TGTGCCTGGAGTGTACACGAAGGGGCGGTCGCCTTC. Translating gives CAWSVHEGAVAF.

The gene calls are TRBV11-2 and TRBJ2-7, with D tentatively TRBD1 (5 bases). V lost 7 bases, J lost 3 bases, and 13 bases lay in between. Per germline, CDR1 SGHAT and CDR2 FQNNGV. This CDR3 has 13 amino acids. The CDR3 is CASTHAGHYEQYV. DNA of the CDR3: TGTGCCAGCACCCATGCAGGGCACTACGAGCAGTACGTC.

There are a few counts of this clone. V gene TRBV2 combines with J gene TRBJ2-7; D not certain. Trimming shortened V by 4 bases and J by 0 bases, and 4 bases separated the two germline ends. This CDR3 contains 12 residues. The germline gives CDR1 SNHLY, CDR2 FYNNEI. DNA for the CDR3: TGTGCCAGCAGTGCGAGCTCCTACGAGCAGTACTTC. Residues: CASSASSYEQYF.

This sequence joins TRBV29-1 and TRBJ2-1; TRBD1 is a possible D gene (6 bases). The CDR3 extends over 12 amino acids. Trimming removed 6 bases at V and 8 bases at J, with 14 bases between. Germline CDR1 SQVTM, CDR2 ANQGSEA. CDR3 DNA sequence: TGCAGCGTGTATTACAGGGTGGATGAGCAGTTCTTC. This gives the protein CSVYYRVDEQFF.

This clone was found a few times. The chain is built from TRBV6-5 and TRBJ1-2; no definite D call. The CDR3 contains 14 residues. Trimming cost V 7 bases and J 5 bases, with 17 bases left between them. Germline V gene lookup returns CDR1 MNHEY and CDR2 SVGAGI. The CDR3 nucleotides are TGTGCCAGCACTCCGCTGGCTGGTGGTTATGGCTACACCTTC. Its protein product is CASTPLAGGYGYTF.

Concerning this clone: The limits of the CDR3 on the DNA are not certain, so only TCRdb's listed CDR3 is given. The chain uses TRBV21-1 and TRBJ1-6; TRBD1 is the table's D call, not checked against the DNA. TRBV21-1 is termed a pseudogene. 20 amino acids form the CDR3, both terminal residues included. CDR3 protein: CASSKSVGTGTGGYNSPLHF.

This clone was seen only a few times. The rearrangement uses TRBV30 and TRBJ2-3, with TRBD2 identical over 7 bases. V lost 0 bases and J lost 1; bases outside the gene matches: 4. CDR1 is GTSNPN, CDR2 SVGIG, per germline (reference sequence). The CDR3 loop spans 15 amino acids. CDR3 nucleotides: TGTGCCTGGAGTGTCGGGGCGGGGGGCACAGATACGCAGTATTTT. The encoded protein is CAWSVGAGGTDTQYF.

V is TRBV3-1 (or the pseudogene TRBV3-2) and J is TRBJ1-4; D remains ambiguous. Trimming took 2 bases from V and 8 from J, leaving 21 bases between them. This CDR3 contains 17 residues. In germline, CDR1 is LGHDT, CDR2 YNNKEL (reference sequence). This CDR3 reads CASSQNSGLPKEEKLFF. Written as DNA, the CDR3 is TGTGCCAGCAGCCAAAATTCAGGACTCCCAAAAGAAGAAAAACTGTTTTTT.